These 11 T cell receptor beta chains originate from one sample sequenced in a study of shared clonotypes between healthy human individuals. Profiling relied on immunoSEQ multiplex PCR, and the TCRdb table lists in-frame clones only, not all of them. The table records approximately 320,000 clones, around 72% of them present only once. Material: memory CD4+ T cells sorted from blood. Subset given: CD45RA-negative fraction. Receptors originate from a young man in good health.

The chain employs TRBV27 and TRBJ2-7; D is possibly TRBD2 (5 bases). CDR1 is MNHEY, CDR2 SMNVEV, per germline (reference sequence). This CDR3 has 10 residues. The CDR3 nucleotides are TGTCATGCGGGCCCCTACGAGCAGTACTTC. Its translation is CHAGPYEQYF.

Only one count was recorded for this clone. The J gene is TRBJ2-3, the V gene TRBV6-6, with D uncertain. The CDR3 contains 16 residues. V gave up 4 bases and J gave up 4 bases, with 18 bases separating them. From germline, CDR1 is MNHNY and CDR2 SVGAGI (reference sequence). DNA for the CDR3: TGTGCCAGCAGTTCCCTCAGAATTCAGCAGGCAGATACGCAGTATTTT. It encodes CASSSLRIQQADTQYF.

V is TRBV29-1 and J is TRBJ2-1; 14 nucleotides agree with TRBD2. The CDR3 contains 14 residues. V dropped 7 bases and J dropped 8; count of bases not matched to a gene: 7. Germline V CDR1 and CDR2: SQVTM, ANQGSEA. CDR3 protein: CSAQGLAGVYEQFF. In DNA form, the CDR3 reads TGCAGCGCCCAGGGACTAGCGGGAGTCTATGAGCAGTTCTTC.

As to this clone: A read error may produce the germline difference seen at one junction end. V and J are TRBV2 and TRBJ2-5; 8 bases match TRBD2. The CDR3 is 12 residues long. Germline V CDR1 and CDR2: SNHLY, FYNNEI. The CDR3 nucleotides are TGTGCCAGCAGTGAAGCAGGACTAGCTTTAGACTTC. Protein product: CASSEAGLALDF.

This chain connects TRBV5-4 to TRBJ2-3; 11 bases are a match to TRBD2. V lost 2 bases and J lost 4; bases outside the gene matches: 6. Germline CDR1 and CDR2: SGHNT and YYREEE (reference sequence). This CDR3 contains 16 residues. CDR3 residues: CASSFPSGRSPDTQYF. For the CDR3, the DNA is TGTGCCAGCAGCTTTCCTAGCGGGAGGTCTCCAGATACGCAGTATTTT.

About this clone itself: At one end, the junction sequence differs from germline, possibly due to a read error. Other DNA sequences within the sample encode an identical CDR3. The chain employs TRBV7-7 and TRBJ2-5; TRBD2 aligns across 8 bases. Germline values: CDR1 SSHAT, CDR2 FNYEAQ (reference sequence). The CDR3 extends over 13 amino acids. The DNA for the CDR3 is TGTGCTAGCAGCGGGGGTCACCAAGAGACCCAGTACTTC. Translating gives CASSGGHQETQYF.

The V and J genes are TRBV19 and TRBJ2-7, with D possibly called TRBD1 or TRBD2 (5 bases each). The CDR3 has 13 residues. Germline-derived CDR1 and CDR2 are LNHDA and SQIVND (reference sequence). V gave up 3 bases and J gave up 5 bases, with 11 bases separating them. Written as DNA, the CDR3 is TGTGCCAGTAGTATCATGGGGGTCCACGAGCAGTACTTC. Protein: CASSIMGVHEQYF.

The chain recombines TRBV6-1 with TRBJ2-2, with 7 nucleotides matching TRBD1. The CDR3 sequence is 13 residues long. Looked up from germline, CDR1 is MNHNS and CDR2 is SASEGT. V lost 6 bases and J lost 6; bases outside the gene matches: 4. In nucleotides, the CDR3 is TGTGCCAGCAGCCCGGGGACAGCCGGGGAGCTGTTTTTT. Encoded protein: CASSPGTAGELFF.

The chain is built from TRBV18 and TRBJ2-1; 7 bases match TRBD2. CDR1 is KGHSH and CDR2 is LQKENI in the germline V gene. Trimming removed 3 bases from V and 0 bases from J; junction bases left unmatched: 5. The CDR3 spans 16 residues. In DNA, the CDR3 is TGTGCCAGCTCACCGTTCACGGGGGGCTCCTACAATGAGCAGTTCTTC. The encoded protein is CASSPFTGGSYNEQFF.

The V gene is TRBV6-1, the J gene TRBJ2-7, with TRBD2 as a possible D gene (6 bases). V lost 6 bases, J lost 6 bases, and 18 bases lay in between. The CDR3 runs 14 residues. Looked up from germline, CDR1 is MNHNS and CDR2 is SASEGT. The CDR3 bases are TGTGCCAGCAGACTGAAGCAGGCGGGATCCGAGCAGTACTTC. Residues: CASRLKQAGSEQYF.

This clone was picked up one time. Additional DNA sequences in this sample encode the identical CDR3. This chain joins TRBV5-4 and TRBJ1-1, with D possibly being TRBD1 (6 bases). The germline CDR1 and CDR2 sequences are SGHNT and YYREEE (reference sequence). The CDR3 contains 14 residues. V was clipped by 0 bases and J by 2 bases, with 8 bases between them. The CDR3 coding sequence is TGTGCCAGCAGCTTGGCAGGGACAAACACTGAAGCTTTCTTT. This codes for CASSLAGTNTEAFF. Combining the CDR3 with reference TRBV5-4 and TRBJ1-1 gives the whole variable domain ETGVTQSPTHLIKTRGQQVTLRCSSQSGHNTVSWYQQALGQGPQFIFQYYREEENGRGNFPPRFSGLQFPNYSSELNVNALELDDSALYLCASSLAGTNTEAFFGQGTRLTVV.